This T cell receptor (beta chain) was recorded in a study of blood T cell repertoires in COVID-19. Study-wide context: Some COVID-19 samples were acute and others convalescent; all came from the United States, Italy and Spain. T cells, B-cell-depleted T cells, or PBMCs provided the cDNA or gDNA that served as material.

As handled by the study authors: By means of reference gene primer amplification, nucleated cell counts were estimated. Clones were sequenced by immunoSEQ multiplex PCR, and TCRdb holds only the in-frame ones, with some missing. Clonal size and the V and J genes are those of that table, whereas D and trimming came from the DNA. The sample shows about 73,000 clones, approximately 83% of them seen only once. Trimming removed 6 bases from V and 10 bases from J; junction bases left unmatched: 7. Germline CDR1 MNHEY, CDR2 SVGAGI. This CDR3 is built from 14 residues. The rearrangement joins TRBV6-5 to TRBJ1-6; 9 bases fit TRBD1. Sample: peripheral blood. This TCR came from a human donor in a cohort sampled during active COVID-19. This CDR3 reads CASRGQGGNSPLHF. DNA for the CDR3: TGTGCCAGCAGGGGACAGGGAGGGAACTCACCCCTCCACTTT.